The 28 T cell receptor beta chains reported below all come from one sample, sequenced in a study of blood T cell repertoires in COVID-19. The method was immunoSEQ multiplex PCR; TCRdb's version includes in-frame clones alone and lacks a portion of them. The table shows around 400,000 clones, with 80% to 90% occurring only once. The sample consisted of peripheral blood. The source of these receptors is a man in his forties or fifties with acute or convalescent COVID-19.

J is TRBJ1-3 and V is TRBV7-9; D gene unclear. The germline V gene encodes CDR1 SEHNR and CDR2 FQNEAQ (reference sequence). V lost 4 bases, J lost 12 bases, and 16 bases lay in between. This CDR3 comprises 13 residues. The CDR3 DNA follows: TGTGCCAGCAGCTCCGGCGGTTATACGGGCATATATTTT. This translates into CASSSGGYTGIYF.

The chain employs TRBV27 and TRBJ2-2, with D possibly being TRBD1 (6 bases). The CDR3 totals 14 residues. V was clipped by 5 bases and J by 9 bases, with 16 bases between them. From germline, CDR1 is MNHEY and CDR2 SMNVEV (reference sequence). The CDR3 loop is CASSASGVFRELFF. CDR3 coding DNA: TGTGCCAGCAGTGCGTCAGGGGTTTTTAGGGAGCTGTTTTTT.

This clone was detected only a few times. This chain joins TRBV7-8 and TRBJ2-2; D call uncertain. The length of the CDR3 is 13 residues. The V end lost 8 bases, the J end lost 2 bases, and 9 bases lay between the germline ends. Per the germline V gene, CDR1 is SGHVS and CDR2 is FQNEAQ. DNA of the CDR3: TGTGCCAGCTGCAGTCAAAACACCGGGGAGCTGTTTTTT. This gives the protein CASCSQNTGELFF. The variable domain in full, completed from reference TRBV7-8 and TRBJ2-2, reads GAGVSQSPRYKVAKRGQDVALRCDPISGHVSLFWYQQALGQGPEFLTYFQNEAQLDKSGLPSDRFFAERPEGSVSTLKIQRTQQEDSAVYLCASCSQNTGELFFGEGSRLTVL.

The chain joins TRBV2 to TRBJ1-6; D is perhaps TRBD1 (6 bases). CDR1 and CDR2 (germline): SNHLY, FYNNEI. Trimming left V 3 bases short and J 2 bases short, with 11 bases between. The CDR3 length is 16 residues. CDR3 sequence: CASSERGGTYNSPLHF. DNA for the CDR3: TGTGCCAGCAGTGAGAGGGGGGGCACCTATAATTCACCCCTCCACTTT.

This clone showed up just once. The chain uses TRBV5-6 and TRBJ2-1, with D possibly being TRBD2 (6 bases). Trimming removed 7 bases at V and 9 bases at J, with 20 bases between. This CDR3 is 14 amino acids long. Per germline, CDR1 SGHDT and CDR2 YYEEEE. The DNA for the CDR3 is TGTGCCAGCTTACGAGGGACTGCCCCACGTGAGCAGTTCTTC. This codes for CASLRGTAPREQFF.

The chain carries TRBV2 and TRBJ1-1, with TRBD1 matching 7 bases. The V and J ends lost 7 bases and 4 bases, in that order; junction bases with no gene match: 12. The length of the CDR3 is 15 residues. Germline CDR1 SNHLY, CDR2 FYNNEI. The CDR3 reads CASTRNRGMATEAFF. The CDR3 region has the DNA TGTGCCAGCACTAGAAACAGGGGTATGGCCACTGAAGCTTTCTTT.

V and J are TRBV4-1 and TRBJ1-2; tentatively, D is TRBD1 (6 bases). The CDR3 has 13 amino acids. CDR1 is MGHRA, CDR2 YSYEKL, per germline. Trimming pared 0 bases from V and 9 bases from J, leaving 11 bases between. The CDR3 spells CASSQDPGHRYTF. CDR3 nucleotides: TGCGCCAGCAGCCAAGATCCGGGACACCGCTACACCTTC.

The sample holds one count of this clone. The chain combines TRBV6-5 with TRBJ1-2, with 9 bases matching TRBD1. The trim removed 3 bases at V and 3 bases at J, leaving 5 bases unmatched. The CDR3 has 15 amino acids. CDR1 MNHEY and CDR2 SVGAGI come from the germline V gene. DNA of the CDR3: TGTGCCAGCAGTTATTCCCGGACAGGGGACTATGGCTACACCTTC. This sequence encodes CASSYSRTGDYGYTF.

This chain joins TRBV2 and TRBJ2-5, with 8 bases lining up with TRBD1. V shed 6 bases and J 1 base; nucleotides not matched to a gene: 7. Germline V gene sequence: CDR1 SNHLY, CDR2 FYNNEI. There are 15 residues in the CDR3. In nucleotides, the CDR3 is TGTGCCAGCAGGCCTGACAGGGGATTCCAAGAGACCCAGTACTTC. It is translated as CASRPDRGFQETQYF.

The chain uses TRBV12-3 or TRBV12-4 and TRBJ1-5, with D possibly matching TRBD1 (5 bases). Trimming took 5 bases from V and 4 from J, leaving 9 bases between them. There are 13 residues in the CDR3. The CDR3 is CASSGGGNQPQHF. The CDR3 nucleotides read TGTGCCAGCAGTGGCGGGGGGAATCAGCCCCAGCATTTT.

The rearrangement joins TRBV19 to TRBJ2-7, with 7 bases fitting TRBD1. After removal of 1 base from V and 6 bases from J, the junction contained 3 bases not matched to a gene. Germline V lookup: CDR1 LNHDA, CDR2 SQIVND (reference sequence). The CDR3 loop spans 13 amino acids. The CDR3 DNA sequence: TGTGCCAGTAGTATAGGCAGGGGGAGCGAGCAGTACTTC. Translation: CASSIGRGSEQYF.

The J gene is TRBJ2-1, the V gene TRBV29-1, with D uncertain. This CDR3 has 13 amino acids. V shed 5 bases and J shed 5 bases, with 13 bases lying between them. CDR1 is SQVTM, CDR2 ANQGSEA, per germline. CDR3 DNA sequence: TGCAGCGTTTATCCGTATCTCCACAATGAGCAGTTCTTC. Its protein is CSVYPYLHNEQFF.

V gene TRBV4-1 combines with J gene TRBJ1-1; 10 bases map to TRBD1. The CDR3 sequence is 15 residues long. The germline V gene encodes CDR1 MGHRA and CDR2 YSYEKL. Trimming took 3 bases from V and 5 from J; bases not matched to a gene: 6. Here the CDR3 reads CASSHLRTGGTEAFF. The CDR3, as DNA: TGCGCCAGCAGCCACCTGCGGACAGGGGGGACTGAAGCTTTCTTT.

The chain's CDR3 is CASSQGDRDGAAFF. In nucleotides, the CDR3 is TGTGCCAGCAGCCAAGGTGACAGGGATGGGGCTGCTTTCTTT. The chain joins TRBV3-1 (or the pseudogene TRBV3-2) to TRBJ1-1, with 7 bases lining up with TRBD1. Germline trimming cut 1 base from V and 11 bases from J; bases unmatched to any gene: 10. Germline CDR1 reads LGHDT; CDR2 reads YNNKEL (reference sequence). The CDR3 covers 14 residues.

This clone was recorded once. The rearrangement joins TRBV6-5 to TRBJ1-4; D remains unclear. V was clipped by 10 bases and J by 3 bases, with 18 bases between them. Germline loops: CDR1 MNHEY, CDR2 SVGAGI. This CDR3 is 15 amino acids long. The CDR3 DNA reads TGTGCCACCGCCCCCCGAGGGTCGGCTAATGAAAAACTGTTTTTT. Encoded protein: CATAPRGSANEKLFF.

J is TRBJ2-7 and V is TRBV7-3; TRBD2 aligns across 7 bases. CDR1 and CDR2 (germline): SGHTA, FQGTGA. The CDR3 is 15 residues long. J lost 6 bases, V lost 3 bases, and 11 bases had no gene match. CDR3 in amino acids: CASSLVAGRGSEQYF. CDR3 in DNA: TGTGCCAGCAGCTTGGTAGCGGGTCGGGGCTCCGAGCAGTACTTC.

The chain combines TRBV6-5 with TRBJ2-7; perhaps TRBD1 as D (5 bases). The CDR3 totals 13 residues. V lost 6 bases and J lost 0, with 9 bases in between. Germline V gene lookup returns CDR1 MNHEY and CDR2 SVGAGI. CDR3 amino acids: CASSQGSSYEQYF. In DNA form, the CDR3 reads TGTGCCAGCAGCCAGGGTAGCTCCTACGAGCAGTACTTC.

This clone was picked up a small number of times. Distinct nucleotide sequences in the sample also encode this CDR3. The genes are TRBV28 and TRBJ2-7; D not certain. The V gene's germline CDR1 is MDHEN and CDR2 SYDVKM. Trimming stripped 6 bases from V and 2 bases from J, with 5 bases between. The length of the CDR3 is 11 residues. CDR3 residues: CASRATYEQYF. CDR3 nucleotides: TGTGCCAGCAGGGCCACCTACGAGCAGTACTTC.

The rearrangement uses TRBV30 and TRBJ1-5; TRBD1 might be the D (5 bases). Trimming shortened V by 1 base and J by 4 bases, and 8 bases separated the two germline ends. The germline V gene encodes CDR1 GTSNPN and CDR2 SVGIG (reference sequence). CDR3 length: 13 residues. CDR3 DNA: TGTGCCTGGAGTGAGACAGAGAATCAGCCCCAGCATTTT. Amino acids: CAWSETENQPQHF. The entire variable domain, with the rest obtained from reference TRBV30 and TRBJ1-5, is as follows: SQTIHQWPATLVQPVGSPLSLECTVEGTSNPNLYWYRQAAGRGLQLLFYSVGIGQISSEVPQNLSASRPQDRQFILSSKKLLLSDSGFYLCAWSETENQPQHFGDGTRLSIL.

The V call is TRBV11-2, the J call TRBJ1-2, with 8 bases matching TRBD1. With 4 bases clipped from V and 4 bases from J, the junction kept 8 bases outside the gene matches. This CDR3 has 15 residues. Germline CDR1 reads SGHAT; CDR2 reads FQNNGV. CDR3 DNA sequence: TGTGCCAGCAGCTCTGGACAGGGAATGGGCTATGGCTACACCTTC. Protein: CASSSGQGMGYGYTF.

The chain has TRBV28 and TRBJ1-6, with TRBD1 as a possible D gene (5 bases). CDR3 length: 14 amino acids. The V and J ends lost 7 bases and 6 bases respectively, with 13 bases between them. CDR1 MDHEN and CDR2 SYDVKM come from the germline V gene. The CDR3 region has the DNA TGTGCCAGCACCCTGGTGACAGTTAATTCACCCCTCCACTTT. Translated, it gives CASTLVTVNSPLHF.

The V call is TRBV4-3, the J call TRBJ2-3; TRBD1 matches at 8 bases. This CDR3 is 15 amino acids long. Germline CDR1 is LGHNA and CDR2 is YSLEER. J lost 5 bases, V lost 0 bases, and 4 bases had no gene match. CDR3 DNA: TGCGCCAGCAGCCAAGAGGACAGGGTGCGAGATACGCAGTATTTT. Translated, it gives CASSQEDRVRDTQYF.

The V call is TRBV7-2, the J call TRBJ1-2, with 11 nucleotides matching TRBD1. CDR3 length: 14 residues. Germline V gene lookup returns CDR1 SGHTA and CDR2 FQGNSA. V shed 4 bases and J 3 bases; nucleotides not matched to a gene: 1. The CDR3 region has the DNA TGTGCCAGCAGCTGGGGACAGGGGGACTATGGCTACACCTTC. This translates into CASSWGQGDYGYTF.

V usage is TRBV5-6 and J usage is TRBJ2-2; 9 nucleotides agree with TRBD1. Per the germline V gene, CDR1 is SGHDT and CDR2 is YYEEEE. The CDR3 length is 18 residues. The V gene end was trimmed by 3 bases and the J gene end by 6 bases; junction bases not matched to a gene: 15. CDR3 sequence (DNA): TGTGCCAGCAGCTGGACGGGGACAGGGTCATTTGGATCCGGGGAGCTGTTTTTT. Protein product: CASSWTGTGSFGSGELFF. Using reference TRBV5-6 and TRBJ2-2 for the parts outside the CDR3, the full variable domain is DAGVTQSPTHLIKTRGQQVTLRCSPKSGHDTVSWYQQALGQGPQFIFQYYEEEERQRGNFPDRFSGHQFPNYSSELNVNALLLGDSALYLCASSWTGTGSFGSGELFFGEGSRLTVL.

The genes are TRBV15 and TRBJ1-1; D may be TRBD1 (5 bases). The CDR3 spans 18 residues. CDR1 and CDR2 (germline): LNHNV, YYDKDF (reference sequence). V was shortened by 1 base and J by 2 bases, with 20 bases between the two germline ends. CDR3 loop: CATSRVWVTGELNTEAFF. The CDR3 DNA sequence: TGTGCCACCAGCAGAGTTTGGGTCACAGGTGAACTTAACACTGAAGCTTTCTTT.

The chain recombines TRBV12-3 or TRBV12-4 with TRBJ1-2; D is unclear. Trimming pared 0 bases from V and 6 bases from J, leaving 8 bases between. The CDR3 consists of 13 residues. CDR3 DNA: TGTGCCAGCAGTTTAGCGCGGACTGATGGCTACACCTTC. Translating it yields CASSLARTDGYTF.

The chain links TRBV29-1 to TRBJ2-3; D perhaps matches TRBD2 (7 bases). The V and J ends lost 5 bases and 5 bases respectively, with 17 bases between them. The germline CDR1 and CDR2 sequences are SQVTM and ANQGSEA. The CDR3 has 14 amino acids. CDR3 amino acids: CSVSEGGRGDTQYF. The CDR3 region has the DNA TGCAGCGTTTCGGAAGGGGGGAGGGGAGATACGCAGTATTTT.

This clone was found once. The same CDR3 also results from other DNA sequences found in this sample. The chain links TRBV28 to TRBJ2-7, with TRBD1 as a possible D gene (5 bases). CDR3 size: 14 residues. Germline CDR1 is MDHEN and CDR2 is SYDVKM. Deletions cut 1 base from V and 3 bases from J, with 10 bases between. This CDR3 reads CASSLFGTGYEQYF. The DNA for the CDR3 is TGTGCCAGCAGTTTATTCGGTACAGGCTACGAGCAGTACTTC.